The rows below give T cell receptor beta chains drawn from one sample of a study of identical twins. TCRdb used MiXCR to reprocess the 5' RACE reads, holding one entry per CDR3 protein. Seen here are about 450,000 distinct CDR3 sequences, 15% to 20% observed once, and the top ten hold 9.5% to 15%. Sequencing was done on a sample of naive T cells sorted from blood. Receptors were obtained from a man between 50 and 59 years old in good health. The CDR3 runs from the conserved cysteine through the conserved F or W. Each record gives: J gene, clone size, V gene, D gene, CDR3 protein, CDR3 DNA. A D gene is named only where the DNA matches it firmly. Size values are once, few and many counts, or a class for expanded clones, and some rows have none.

J gene: TRBJ2-7
clone size: -
V gene: TRBV5-1
D gene: -
CDR3 protein: CASSLEIQAAYEQYF
CDR3 DNA: TGCGCCAGCAGCTTGGAAATACAGGCCGCCTACGAGCAGTACTTC

J gene: TRBJ1-5
clone size: -
V gene: TRBV4-1
D gene: -
CDR3 protein: CASSPRDTPSNQPQHF
CDR3 DNA: TGCGCCAGCAGCCCGAGGGACACCCCTAGCAATCAGCCCCAGCATTTT

J gene: TRBJ1-6
clone size: -
V gene: TRBV6-5
D gene: TRBD1
CDR3 protein: CASSYSGRGNSPLHF
CDR3 DNA: TGTGCCAGCAGTTACTCGGGCAGGGGGAATTCACCCCTCCACTTT

J gene: TRBJ1-5
clone size: many
V gene: TRBV20-1
D gene: -
CDR3 protein: CSGGSNQPQHF
CDR3 DNA: TGCAGTGGGGGGAGCAATCAGCCCCAGCATTTT

J gene: TRBJ1-1
clone size: many
V gene: TRBV3-1
D gene: -
CDR3 protein: CASSLSGAVNTEAFF
CDR3 DNA: TGTGCCAGCAGCCTCTCGGGGGCAGTGAACACTGAAGCTTTCTTT

J gene: TRBJ2-7
clone size: few
V gene: TRBV28
D gene: -
CDR3 protein: CASSLIGVSYEQYF
CDR3 DNA: TGTGCCAGCAGTTTAATAGGGGTCTCCTACGAGCAGTACTTC

J gene: TRBJ2-2
clone size: -
V gene: TRBV24-1
D gene: TRBD1
CDR3 protein: CATSDSGTGGGGELFF
CDR3 DNA: TGTGCCACCAGTGATTCGGGGACAGGGGGCGGCGGGGAGCTGTTTTTT

J gene: TRBJ2-3
clone size: few
V gene: TRBV10-3
D gene: TRBD2
CDR3 protein: CAIMVSGGKDTQYF
CDR3 DNA: TGTGCCATCATGGTTAGCGGGGGTAAAGATACGCAGTATTTT

J gene: TRBJ2-2
clone size: many
V gene: TRBV4-3
D gene: -
CDR3 protein: CASSQSGQGGDTGELFF
CDR3 DNA: TGCGCCAGCAGCCAAAGTGGGCAGGGGGGGGACACCGGGGAGCTGTTTTTT

J gene: TRBJ2-7
clone size: -
V gene: TRBV10-3
D gene: TRBD2
CDR3 protein: CAISLGGGTSYEQYF
CDR3 DNA: TGTGCCATCAGCCTCGGGGGAGGGACCTCCTACGAGCAGTACTTC

J gene: TRBJ1-1
clone size: -
V gene: TRBV20-1
D gene: TRBD1
CDR3 protein: CSATAPGRGQTEAFF
CDR3 DNA: TGCAGTGCTACGGCACCGGGCAGGGGGCAAACTGAAGCTTTCTTT

J gene: TRBJ1-4
clone size: many
V gene: TRBV28
D gene: -
CDR3 protein: CASSSGSEKLFF
CDR3 DNA: TGTGCCAGCAGTTCAGGGAGTGAAAAACTGTTTTTT

J gene: TRBJ2-7
clone size: once
V gene: TRBV15
D gene: TRBD1
CDR3 protein: CATSTTGLRAQYF
CDR3 DNA: TGTGCCACCAGCACGACAGGGCTGAGAGCGCAGTACTTC

J gene: TRBJ2-3
clone size: -
V gene: TRBV9
D gene: -
CDR3 protein: CASSVAGSGSDTQYF
CDR3 DNA: TGTGCCAGCAGCGTAGCGGGGTCGGGTTCAGATACGCAGTATTTT

J gene: TRBJ1-6
clone size: few
V gene: TRBV20-1
D gene: -
CDR3 protein: CSARDVRRSPLHF
CDR3 DNA: TGCAGTGCTAGAGATGTCAGACGATCACCCCTCCACTTT

J gene: TRBJ2-1
clone size: -
V gene: TRBV6-5
D gene: TRBD2
CDR3 protein: CASSYSMAGGYNEQFF
CDR3 DNA: TGTGCCAGCAGTTACTCGATGGCGGGGGGATACAATGAGCAGTTCTTC

J gene: TRBJ2-1
clone size: few
V gene: TRBV10-3
D gene: TRBD2
CDR3 protein: CAITVAGEYNEQFF
CDR3 DNA: TGTGCCATCACAGTAGCGGGAGAGTACAATGAGCAGTTCTTC

J gene: TRBJ1-5
clone size: -
V gene: TRBV5-1
D gene: TRBD1
CDR3 protein: CASSLLPGGGQPQHF
CDR3 DNA: TGCGCCAGCAGCCTCCTCCCAGGGGGCGGTCAGCCCCAGCATTTT

J gene: TRBJ2-5
clone size: few
V gene: TRBV6-2/TRBV6-3
D gene: -
CDR3 protein: CASSYSPFRGETQYF
CDR3 DNA: TGTGCCAGCAGTTACTCCCCTTTTCGAGGAGAGACCCAGTACTTC

J gene: TRBJ2-1
clone size: few
V gene: TRBV27
D gene: -
CDR3 protein: CASSRTNYNEQFF
CDR3 DNA: TGTGCCAGCAGCCGGACCAACTACAATGAGCAGTTCTTC

J gene: TRBJ2-7
clone size: few
V gene: TRBV20-1
D gene: TRBD2
CDR3 protein: CSARPRGRSTYEQYF
CDR3 DNA: TGCAGTGCCCGACCCCGCGGGAGGTCCACCTACGAGCAGTACTTC

J gene: TRBJ2-2
clone size: -
V gene: TRBV5-5
D gene: TRBD1
CDR3 protein: CASRYRGLDTGELFF
CDR3 DNA: TGTGCCAGCAGGTACAGGGGGCTGGACACCGGGGAGCTGTTTTTT

J gene: TRBJ1-1
clone size: many
V gene: TRBV6-5
D gene: -
CDR3 protein: CASTFGMNTEAFF
CDR3 DNA: TGTGCCAGCACGTTTGGAATGAACACTGAAGCTTTCTTT

J gene: TRBJ1-2
clone size: many
V gene: TRBV5-1
D gene: -
CDR3 protein: CASSLAGEGGYTF
CDR3 DNA: TGCGCCAGCAGCCTTGCCGGGGAAGGAGGCTACACCTTC

J gene: TRBJ1-5
clone size: -
V gene: TRBV19
D gene: -
CDR3 protein: CASSWGQYSNQPQHF
CDR3 DNA: TGTGCCAGTAGTTGGGGGCAATATAGCAATCAGCCCCAGCATTTT

J gene: TRBJ1-5
clone size: few
V gene: TRBV5-5
D gene: TRBD1
CDR3 protein: CASSFGTAGTQPQHF
CDR3 DNA: TGTGCCAGCAGCTTTGGGACAGCGGGTACTCAGCCCCAGCATTTT

J gene: TRBJ2-7
clone size: -
V gene: TRBV10-3
D gene: TRBD2
CDR3 protein: CAISSTSGNYEQYF
CDR3 DNA: TGTGCCATCAGTTCGACTAGCGGGAACTACGAGCAGTACTTC

J gene: TRBJ2-1
clone size: -
V gene: TRBV2
D gene: TRBD1
CDR3 protein: CASSDFGQGYNEQFF
CDR3 DNA: TGTGCCAGCAGTGATTTCGGACAGGGCTACAATGAGCAGTTCTTC

J gene: TRBJ1-6
clone size: -
V gene: TRBV27
D gene: TRBD1
CDR3 protein: CASSPDRVRNSPLHF
CDR3 DNA: TGTGCCAGCAGTCCCGACAGGGTTCGCAATTCACCCCTCCACTTT

J gene: TRBJ1-6
clone size: -
V gene: TRBV9
D gene: -
CDR3 protein: CASSIREGNSPLHF
CDR3 DNA: TGTGCCAGCAGCATAAGGGAGGGCAATTCACCCCTCCACTTT

J gene: TRBJ2-7
clone size: many
V gene: TRBV5-1
D gene: -
CDR3 protein: CASSRRDNSYEQYF
CDR3 DNA: TGCGCCAGCAGCCGCCGGGACAACTCCTACGAGCAGTACTTC

J gene: TRBJ2-1
clone size: -
V gene: TRBV5-1
D gene: -
CDR3 protein: CASRYPGPHNEQFF
CDR3 DNA: TGCGCCAGCAGATATCCGGGACCGCACAATGAGCAGTTCTTC

J gene: TRBJ1-6
clone size: many
V gene: TRBV2
D gene: -
CDR3 protein: CATGAVGYSPLHF
CDR3 DNA: TGTGCCACCGGTGCGGTGGGATATTCACCCCTCCACTTT

J gene: TRBJ1-1
clone size: many
V gene: TRBV28
D gene: -
CDR3 protein: CASSLAGRGTEAFF
CDR3 DNA: TGTGCCAGCAGTTTAGCAGGTCGGGGCACTGAAGCTTTCTTT

J gene: TRBJ2-4
clone size: few
V gene: TRBV4-3
D gene: TRBD1
CDR3 protein: CASSQSEGADLAKNIQYF
CDR3 DNA: TGCGCCAGCAGCCAGAGCGAGGGGGCTGATTTAGCCAAAAACATTCAGTACTTC

J gene: TRBJ2-3
clone size: many
V gene: TRBV28
D gene: TRBD1
CDR3 protein: CASSLPPGQADTQYF
CDR3 DNA: TGTGCCAGCAGTTTACCCCCAGGACAGGCCGATACGCAGTATTTT

J gene: TRBJ2-5
clone size: many
V gene: TRBV7-7
D gene: TRBD2
CDR3 protein: CASGPQETQYF
CDR3 DNA: TGTGCTAGCGGGCCCCAGGAGACCCAGTACTTC

J gene: TRBJ2-3
clone size: -
V gene: TRBV5-6
D gene: -
CDR3 protein: CASSATGDTSGSTDTQYF
CDR3 DNA: TGTGCCAGCAGCGCGACAGGGGACACTAGCGGGAGCACAGATACGCAGTATTTT

J gene: TRBJ1-2
clone size: many
V gene: TRBV6-5
D gene: TRBD1
CDR3 protein: CASSYSGPRTGFNYGYTF
CDR3 DNA: TGTGCCAGCAGTTACTCGGGCCCGAGGACAGGATTTAACTATGGCTACACCTTC

J gene: TRBJ2-1
clone size: few
V gene: TRBV29-1
D gene: TRBD2
CDR3 protein: CSVEEWLAGVYEQFF
CDR3 DNA: TGCAGCGTTGAAGAGTGGCTAGCGGGAGTCTATGAGCAGTTCTTC

J gene: TRBJ2-7
clone size: many
V gene: TRBV3-1
D gene: -
CDR3 protein: CASSAQSSYEQYF
CDR3 DNA: TGTGCCAGCAGCGCTCAAAGCTCCTACGAGCAGTACTTC

J gene: TRBJ2-5
clone size: many
V gene: TRBV18
D gene: -
CDR3 protein: CASSPRTVQETQYF
CDR3 DNA: TGTGCCAGCTCACCTCGGACAGTCCAAGAGACCCAGTACTTC

J gene: TRBJ2-3
clone size: many
V gene: TRBV12-5
D gene: -
CDR3 protein: CASGLSITDTQYF
CDR3 DNA: TGTGCTAGTGGTTTGTCAATCACAGATACGCAGTATTTT

J gene: TRBJ2-7
clone size: many
V gene: TRBV20-1
D gene: -
CDR3 protein: CSARGQGGYEQYF
CDR3 DNA: TGCAGTGCCCGGGGGCAGGGCGGATACGAGCAGTACTTC

J gene: TRBJ2-5
clone size: many
V gene: TRBV29-1
D gene: -
CDR3 protein: CSHRGEETQYF
CDR3 DNA: TGCAGCCACCGAGGGGAAGAGACCCAGTACTTC

J gene: TRBJ1-6
clone size: many
V gene: TRBV5-1
D gene: TRBD1
CDR3 protein: CASSLVTGVSSPLHF
CDR3 DNA: TGCGCCAGCAGCTTGGTGACAGGGGTAAGCTCACCCCTCCACTTT

J gene: TRBJ1-4
clone size: -
V gene: TRBV6-1
D gene: TRBD1
CDR3 protein: CASSTYRGPLNEKLFF
CDR3 DNA: TGTGCCAGCAGCACCTACAGGGGGCCCCTTAATGAAAAACTGTTTTTT

J gene: TRBJ1-1
clone size: -
V gene: TRBV10-3
D gene: -
CDR3 protein: CAISGSWNTEAFF
CDR3 DNA: TGTGCCATCAGTGGGTCCTGGAACACTGAAGCTTTCTTT

J gene: TRBJ2-7
clone size: many
V gene: TRBV5-1
D gene: -
CDR3 protein: CASSLEARGYEQYF
CDR3 DNA: TGCGCCAGCAGCTTGGAGGCCAGGGGCTACGAGCAGTACTTC

J gene: TRBJ2-7
clone size: few
V gene: TRBV18
D gene: TRBD2
CDR3 protein: CASSGTSGGADEQYF
CDR3 DNA: TGTGCCAGCTCCGGGACTAGCGGGGGGGCCGACGAGCAGTACTTC

J gene: TRBJ2-7
clone size: -
V gene: TRBV6-5
D gene: -
CDR3 protein: CASSYSGLDYEQYF
CDR3 DNA: TGTGCCAGCAGTTACTCTGGGCTCGATTACGAGCAGTACTTC

J gene: TRBJ2-2
clone size: -
V gene: TRBV12-3/TRBV12-4
D gene: -
CDR3 protein: CASLPMAGPNTGELFF
CDR3 DNA: TGTGCCAGCCTACCCATGGCGGGGCCGAACACCGGGGAGCTGTTTTTT

J gene: TRBJ1-2
clone size: -
V gene: TRBV12-3/TRBV12-4
D gene: -
CDR3 protein: CASSFLPANYGYTF
CDR3 DNA: TGTGCCAGCAGTTTTCTGCCAGCTAACTATGGCTACACCTTC

J gene: TRBJ2-7
clone size: -
V gene: TRBV6-1
D gene: TRBD1
CDR3 protein: CASSPQGEIPYEQYF
CDR3 DNA: TGTGCCAGCAGTCCACAGGGGGAAATCCCCTACGAGCAGTACTTC

J gene: TRBJ2-1
clone size: -
V gene: TRBV14
D gene: -
CDR3 protein: CASSQEGGVSYNEQFF
CDR3 DNA: TGTGCCAGCAGCCAAGAAGGGGGGGTCTCCTACAATGAGCAGTTCTTC